Reported below is one T cell receptor beta chain. Sequencing used immunoSEQ multiplex PCR; TCRdb keeps in-frame clones, though not all of them. The table shows around 62,000 clones, with approximately 80% occurring only once. The sample is drawn from a study of OX40 agonist ivuxolimab in advanced cancers. Study information: In three patients, partial responses were observed, one with hepatocellular carcinoma and two with cutaneous melanoma.

The germline V and J ends were trimmed by 5 bases and 10 bases, with 22 bases remaining between them. Germline V gene data show CDR1 as SGHRS and CDR2 as YFSETQ. The CDR3 totals 15 residues. The receptor's source is an adult with an advanced solid tumor such as melanoma, head and neck, liver or kidney cancer. The chain is built from TRBV5-1 and TRBJ2-1, with D perhaps assigned TRBD1 or TRBD2 (6 bases each). The sample here was CD4+ or CD8+ T cells sorted from blood, taken in a trial of the OX40 agonist ivuxolimab. DNA of the CDR3: TGCGCCAGCAGTCCAGGAGACAGGTCAGGAGGGGAGCAGTTCTTC. Encoded protein: CASSPGDRSGGEQFF.